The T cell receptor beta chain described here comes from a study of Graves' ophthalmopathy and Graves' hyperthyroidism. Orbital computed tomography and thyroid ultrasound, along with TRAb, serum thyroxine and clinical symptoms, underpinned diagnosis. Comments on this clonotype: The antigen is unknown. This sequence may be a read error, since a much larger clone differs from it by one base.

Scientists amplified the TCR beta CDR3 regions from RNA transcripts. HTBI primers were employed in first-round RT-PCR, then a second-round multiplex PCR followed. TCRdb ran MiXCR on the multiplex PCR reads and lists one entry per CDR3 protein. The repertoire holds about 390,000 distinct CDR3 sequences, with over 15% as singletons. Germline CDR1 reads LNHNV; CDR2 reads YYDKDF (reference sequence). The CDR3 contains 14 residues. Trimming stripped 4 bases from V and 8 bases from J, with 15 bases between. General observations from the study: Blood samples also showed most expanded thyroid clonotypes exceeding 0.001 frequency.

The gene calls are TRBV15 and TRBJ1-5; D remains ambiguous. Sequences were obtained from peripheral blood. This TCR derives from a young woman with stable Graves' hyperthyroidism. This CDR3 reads CATSTERTGEPQHF. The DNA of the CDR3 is TGTGCCACCAGCACGGAGCGGACGGGTGAGCCCCAGCATTTT.